This T cell receptor beta chain is from a study of shared clonotypes between healthy human individuals. TCRdb keeps only in-frame clones here, not all; method: immunoSEQ multiplex PCR. The sample has fewer than 2.5 million clones, roughly 93% seen once; the top ten hold 0.36%. The sequenced material came from naive CD4+ T cells from PBMCs. Subset specified: CD45RA+ positively selected. This sequence was found in a man between 18 and 35 years old in good health. Some clones in this sample may be carry-over from other donors' samples.

CDR3 sequence (DNA): TGTGCCAGCAGCTTGGATTTCGGGGGCGCTGAACTGTTTTTT. Protein product: CASSLDFGGAELFF. V usage is TRBV5-4 and J usage is TRBJ1-4, with D possibly matching TRBD1 (6 bases). V shed 0 bases and J shed 12 bases, with 15 bases lying between them. The CDR3 has 14 amino acids. CDR1 and CDR2 (germline): SGHNT, YYREEE (reference sequence).